This TCR beta chain was retrieved from a study of cytotoxic CD8 clonotypes in ibrutinib-treated CLL. Study-wide context: In all, approximately ten patients were relapsed/refractory, 15 were treatment-naive and 17 to 18 were IGHV unmutated. Response sampling took place at median 12 months of treatment, range 6 to 36. An average of about 260,000 productive templates and 94,082 productive rearrangements was obtained per sample. Study outcomes and limitations: Baseline clonality exceeded age-matched healthy donors and tracked circulating CD8+ T-cell counts.

Comments on this clone: The antigen remains undetermined.

Profiling relied on immunoSEQ multiplex PCR, and the TCRdb table lists in-frame clones only, not all of them. The data contain 250,000 to 350,000 clones, around 77% of them singletons. Unmatched junction bases numbered 10, after V lost 1 base and J lost 0 bases. The CDR3 sequence is 20 residues long. Germline assignment: CDR1 MGHRA and CDR2 YSYEKL. The genes are TRBV4-1 and TRBJ2-5, with 14 bases fitting TRBD2. The clonotype originates from a human donor with chronic lymphocytic leukemia. Sample: PBMCs, taken at disease progression, from a patient treated with ibrutinib. The CDR3 region is CASSQAHPGTSGGNQETQYF. Written as DNA, the CDR3 is TGCGCCAGCAGCCAAGCTCATCCCGGGACTAGCGGGGGAAACCAAGAGACCCAGTACTTC.